The 29 T cell receptor beta chains below come from one sample, sequenced in a study of cytomegalovirus exposure and HLA in healthy donors. The PCR ran on 60 Vbeta and 13 Jbeta primers. Some clones are missing from TCRdb's copy, which holds only in-frame ones; the method was immunoSEQ multiplex PCR. The sample yields roughly 130,000 clones, around 75% seen once. Material for sequencing was PBMCs. All receptors come from a female donor in good health and CMV-seronegative.

The rearrangement links TRBV4-1 to TRBJ2-3; 12 bases match TRBD2. V lost 3 bases and J lost 2; bases outside the gene matches: 6. Germline V gene data show CDR1 as MGHRA and CDR2 as YSYEKL. The CDR3 spans 17 residues. CDR3 sequence reads: CASSHLLAGGITDTQYF. CDR3 nucleotides: TGCGCCAGCAGCCACCTACTAGCGGGGGGTATCACAGATACGCAGTATTTT.

The V gene is TRBV2, the J gene TRBJ1-2; D possibly corresponds to TRBD1 (5 bases). The CDR3 is 15 amino acids. Looked up from germline, CDR1 is SNHLY and CDR2 is FYNNEI. V gave up 4 bases and J gave up 7 bases, with 19 bases separating them. CDR3 amino acids: CASSVRREVQGGYTF. The DNA for the CDR3 is TGTGCCAGCAGTGTGCGCAGGGAGGTTCAGGGTGGCTACACCTTC.

This chain uses TRBV9 with TRBJ1-5; D uncertain. The germline gives CDR1 SGDLS, CDR2 YYNGEE. The V gene lost 4 bases and the J gene lost 4 bases, with 6 bases spanning the gap. The CDR3 is 12 residues long. The CDR3 DNA sequence: TGTGCCAGCAGCAGCGCAAATCAGCCCCAGCATTTT. It is translated as CASSSANQPQHF.

This clone came up once. The V call is TRBV19, the J call TRBJ2-5; 9 bases are a match to TRBD2. The CDR3 extends over 15 amino acids. The V and J ends lost 4 bases and 4 bases, in that order; junction bases with no gene match: 7. The germline CDR1 and CDR2 sequences are LNHDA and SQIVND (reference sequence). The CDR3 DNA follows: TGTGCCAGTAGTACCTTAGCGGGAGTGCTAGAGACCCAGTACTTC. Protein product: CASSTLAGVLETQYF.

There are a few counts of this clone. The chain joins TRBV2 to TRBJ1-1, with D possibly TRBD1 on 6 matching bases. The CDR3 spans 15 residues. Germline assignment: CDR1 SNHLY and CDR2 FYNNEI. Trimming removed 6 bases from V and 1 base from J, with 15 bases in between. CDR3 sequence: CASSDAGQTNTEAFF. CDR3 in DNA: TGTGCCAGCAGCGACGCAGGACAGACGAACACTGAAGCTTTCTTT.

The chain is built from TRBV5-4 and TRBJ2-3, with TRBD2 identical over 13 bases. Germline assignment: CDR1 SGHNT and CDR2 YYREEE (reference sequence). CDR3 length equals 16 residues. Trimming removed 2 bases from V and 4 bases from J; junction bases left unmatched: 4. The CDR3 loop is CASSFGGLAGSDTQYF. The CDR3 coding sequence is TGTGCCAGCAGCTTTGGGGGACTAGCGGGGTCAGATACGCAGTATTTT.

This clone was detected a few times. This rearrangement joins TRBV11-3 to TRBJ2-7; 8 bases fit TRBD1. This CDR3 spans 15 amino acids. J gave up 8 bases and V 5 bases, and 14 bases lay outside the gene matches. CDR1 SGHNT and CDR2 YENEEA come from the germline V gene. The CDR3 DNA reads as TGTGCCAGCAGCCTCTACTCTACAGGGGGGCCTCAGCAGTACTTC. Protein product: CASSLYSTGGPQQYF.

The genes are TRBV29-1 and TRBJ2-5, with 7 nucleotides matching TRBD2. J lost 5 bases, V lost 5 bases, and 5 bases had no gene match. This CDR3 spans 12 amino acids. Germline V CDR1 and CDR2: SQVTM, ANQGSEA. The chain's CDR3 is CSVWTSWETQYF. CDR3 nucleotides: TGCAGCGTTTGGACTAGTTGGGAGACCCAGTACTTC.

This clone was detected a few times. The chain carries TRBV7-6 and TRBJ2-5; 8 bases are a match to TRBD2. Germline V gene lookup returns CDR1 SGHVS and CDR2 FNYEAQ. The length of the CDR3 is 15 residues. J lost 5 bases, V lost 3 bases, and 8 bases had no gene match. DNA for the CDR3: TGTGCCAGCAGCTTCGGGGGGGCACAGGCTGAGACCCAGTACTTC. Encoded protein: CASSFGGAQAETQYF.

The chain combines TRBV7-2 with TRBJ1-5; D unclear. CDR3 size: 15 residues. V was cut by 5 bases and J by 0 bases, with 11 bases left in between. Germline CDR1 is SGHTA and CDR2 is FQGNSA. The DNA of the CDR3 is TGTGCCAGCAGCCTGCAGGTTTATAGCAATCAGCCCCAGCATTTT. Amino acid sequence: CASSLQVYSNQPQHF. Full variable domain (missing parts from reference TRBV7-2 and TRBJ1-5): GAGVSQSPSNKVTEKGKDVELRCDPISGHTALYWYRQSLGQGLEFLIYFQGNSAPDKSGLPSDRFSAERTGGSVSTLTIQRTQQEDSAVYLCASSLQVYSNQPQHFGDGTRLSIL.

The chain couples TRBV27 to TRBJ2-7; 9 bases line up with TRBD2. V dropped 5 bases and J dropped 5; count of bases not matched to a gene: 10. The length of the CDR3 is 15 residues. Germline values: CDR1 MNHEY, CDR2 SMNVEV (reference sequence). The CDR3 DNA follows: TGTGCCAGCAGTCGGGGGACTAGCCAGGGCAACGAGCAGTACTTC. Translation gives CASSRGTSQGNEQYF.

This chain connects TRBV10-3 to TRBJ2-7, with a weak D call TRBD2 (6 bases). The germline V and J ends were trimmed by 0 bases and 3 bases, with 9 bases remaining between them. Germline V gene sequence: CDR1 ENHRY, CDR2 SYGVKD. The CDR3 is 14 amino acids. In DNA form, the CDR3 reads TGTGCCATCAGTGAGTCAACGGGAGTCTACGAGCAGTACTTC. Its translation is CAISESTGVYEQYF.

V and J are TRBV5-1 and TRBJ2-7; TRBD2 is a possible D gene (5 bases). Trimming took 3 bases from V and 6 from J, leaving 19 bases between them. The CDR3 loop spans 15 amino acids. From germline, CDR1 is SGHRS and CDR2 YFSETQ. CDR3 sequence (DNA): TGCGCCAGCAGCTGGTCTATTGGTGGAGGAGTCGAGCAGTACTTC. This gives the protein CASSWSIGGGVEQYF.

This clone has just a few counts. The chain uses TRBV2 and TRBJ1-4, with TRBD1 matching 7 bases. The length of the CDR3 is 14 residues. The V segment lost 7 bases and the J segment 1 base; nucleotides outside the gene matches: 3. Germline V gene lookup returns CDR1 SNHLY and CDR2 FYNNEI. CDR3 loop: CASTGDRTNEKLFF. CDR3 sequence (DNA): TGTGCCAGCACTGGGGACAGAACTAATGAAAAACTGTTTTTT.

The chain recombines TRBV5-1 with TRBJ2-3; 8 bases agree with TRBD1. The CDR3 length is 15 residues. V gave up 6 bases and J gave up 0 bases; unmatched junction bases: 6. Germline CDR1 and CDR2: SGHRS and YFSETQ. CDR3 residues: CASNRQGTSTDTQYF. CDR3 bases: TGCGCCAGCAATCGACAGGGGACTAGCACAGATACGCAGTATTTT.

V and J are TRBV27 and TRBJ1-1; the D gene is possibly TRBD1 (5 bases). The CDR3 extends over 14 amino acids. Germline lookup yields CDR1 MNHEY and CDR2 SMNVEV (reference sequence). V lost 0 bases to trimming and J lost 7 bases, with 12 bases between them. The CDR3 sequence: CASSLSGGWIEAFF. CDR3 nucleotides: TGTGCCAGCAGTTTATCCGGGGGGTGGATTGAAGCTTTCTTT.

The rearrangement joins TRBV5-1 to TRBJ2-1; TRBD2 might be the D (6 bases). The germline V and J ends were trimmed by 6 bases and 6 bases, with 16 bases remaining between them. Germline CDR1 reads SGHRS; CDR2 reads YFSETQ. The CDR3 is 14 residues long. CDR3 loop: CASKVPGTLNEQFF. The CDR3 DNA is TGCGCCAGCAAAGTCCCCGGGACTCTCAATGAGCAGTTCTTC. The whole variable domain, filled in from reference TRBV5-1 and TRBJ2-1, reads KAGVTQTPRYLIKTRGQQVTLSCSPISGHRSVSWYQQTPGQGLQFLFEYFSETQRNKGNFPGRFSGRQFSNSRSEMNVSTLELGDSALYLCASKVPGTLNEQFFGPGTRLTVL.

The CDR3: CASSPTRQGSYEQYF. Here the CDR3 DNA reads TGTGCCAGCTCACCAACGAGACAGGGGTCCTACGAGCAGTACTTC. This rearrangement joins TRBV18 to TRBJ2-7; 8 bases fit TRBD1. Looked up from germline, CDR1 is KGHSH and CDR2 is LQKENI. The CDR3 has 15 amino acids. J gave up 1 base and V 2 bases, and 4 bases lay outside the gene matches. Using reference TRBV18 and TRBJ2-7 for the parts outside the CDR3, the full variable domain is NAGVMQNPRHLVRRRGQEARLRCSPMKGHSHVYWYRQLPEEGLKFMVYLQKENIIDESGMPKERFSAEFPKEGPSILRIQQVVRGDSAAYFCASSPTRQGSYEQYFGPGTRLTVT.

The V call is TRBV29-1, the J call TRBJ2-5; TRBD2 might be the D (6 bases). Matching the DNA end better, TRBJ2-7 makes the J call doubtful. Germline V CDR1 and CDR2: SQVTM, ANQGSEA. This CDR3 has 13 amino acids. CDR3 region: CSVASWTTYEQYF. The CDR3 nucleotides are TGCAGCGTTGCTTCCTGGACTACCTACGAGCAGTACTTC.

The rearrangement joins TRBV12-5 to TRBJ2-5; 12 positions match TRBD2. The J call may be incorrect, as the DNA end agrees better with TRBJ2-7. Per the germline V gene, CDR1 is LGHNT and CDR2 is FRNRAP. The length of the CDR3 is 16 residues. CDR3 nucleotide sequence: TGTGCTAGTGGTTCCCCCTTGACTAGCGGGAGTTACGAGCAGTACTTC. Translated, it gives CASGSPLTSGSYEQYF.

J is TRBJ2-7 and V is TRBV9; 7 bases match TRBD1. The CDR3 length is 15 residues. Losses at the gene ends were 4 bases for V and 2 bases for J; bases not matched to a gene: 9. CDR1 and CDR2 (germline): SGDLS, YYNGEE. The CDR3 DNA sequence: TGTGCCAGCAGCTCAAGAGTAGGGGGCCCCTACGAGCAGTACTTC. The encoded protein is CASSSRVGGPYEQYF.

The rearrangement links TRBV21-1 to TRBJ1-4; no check of the table's D call, TRBD1, against the DNA was made. TRBV21-1 is a listed pseudogene. The CDR3 has 14 amino acids. CDR3: CASRRTGDGEKLFF. The CDR3 DNA follows: TGTGCCAGCAGACGGACAGGGGATGGTGAAAAACTGTTTTTT.

The chain uses TRBV4-3 and TRBJ1-5; D may be TRBD1 (5 bases). CDR1 is LGHNA and CDR2 is YSLEER in the germline V gene. The CDR3 extends over 13 amino acids. V lost 4 bases to trimming and J lost 7 bases, with 11 bases between them. CDR3 amino acids: CASSPAGGQPQHF. CDR3 coding DNA: TGCGCCAGCAGCCCGGCGGGGGGACAGCCCCAGCATTTT.

The chain couples TRBV10-2 to TRBJ2-3; TRBD1 is a possible D gene (6 bases). Trimming removed 7 bases at V and 3 bases at J, with 11 bases between. The germline gives CDR1 WSHSY, CDR2 SAAADI. CDR3 size: 13 residues. In DNA, the CDR3 is TGCGCCAGCAATACAGGGTTGACAGATACGCAGTATTTT. As protein: CASNTGLTDTQYF.

In its sample, this clone was seen a few times. The CDR3 nucleotides are TGTGCTGGGGGGAGGGATTCCGAGCAGTACTTC. Translating gives CAGGRDSEQYF. The chain recombines TRBV10-3 with TRBJ2-7, with TRBD2 matching 7 bases. The CDR3 loop spans 11 amino acids. In germline, CDR1 is ENHRY, CDR2 SYGVKD.

J is TRBJ1-3 and V is TRBV9, with a weak D call TRBD1 (6 bases). CDR3 length: 13 amino acids. The germline gives CDR1 SGDLS, CDR2 YYNGEE. Trimming removed 10 bases from V and 4 bases from J, with 15 bases in between. CDR3: CASGGAPGNTIYF. DNA of the CDR3: TGTGCCTCCGGGGGGGCGCCCGGAAACACCATATATTTT.

This clone was seen only once. The chain carries TRBV5-1 and TRBJ2-3, with 15 bases lining up with TRBD2. The V segment lost 1 base and the J segment 0 bases; nucleotides outside the gene matches: 6. The CDR3 has 19 residues. In germline, CDR1 is SGHRS, CDR2 YFSETQ. The CDR3 region is CASSLRGLAGGTSTDTQYF. For the CDR3, the DNA is TGCGCCAGCAGCTTGCGGGGACTAGCGGGGGGCACTAGCACAGATACGCAGTATTTT.

This clone was seen a single time. The rearrangement links TRBV5-4 to TRBJ2-1, with 14 nucleotides matching TRBD2. V was clipped by 4 bases and J by 5 bases; unmatched bases: 2. CDR1 is SGHNT and CDR2 is YYREEE in the germline V gene (reference sequence). The CDR3 covers 15 residues. The CDR3 here is CASSTGLAGDNEQFF. CDR3 coding DNA: TGTGCCAGCAGCACGGGACTAGCGGGGGACAATGAGCAGTTCTTC.

The chain employs TRBV6-5 and TRBJ1-1; a possible D gene is TRBD1 (5 bases). The CDR3 has 13 residues. Trimming removed 2 bases at V and 9 bases at J, with 13 bases between. CDR1 and CDR2 from the germline V gene are MNHEY and SVGAGI. This CDR3 is CASSYDRQCQAFF. In DNA form, the CDR3 reads TGTGCCAGCAGTTACGACCGACAGTGTCAAGCTTTCTTT.